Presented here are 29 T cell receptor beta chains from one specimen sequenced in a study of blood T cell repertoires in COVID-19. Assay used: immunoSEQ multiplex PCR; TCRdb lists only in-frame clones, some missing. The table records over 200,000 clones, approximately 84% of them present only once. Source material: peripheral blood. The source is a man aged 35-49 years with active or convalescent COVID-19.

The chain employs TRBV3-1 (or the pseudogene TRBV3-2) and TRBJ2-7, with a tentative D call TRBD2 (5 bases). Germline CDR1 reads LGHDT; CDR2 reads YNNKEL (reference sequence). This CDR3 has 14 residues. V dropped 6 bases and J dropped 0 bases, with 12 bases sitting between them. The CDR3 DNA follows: TGTGCCAGCAGAGGCGGGCCCAGCTCCTACGAGCAGTACTTC. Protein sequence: CASRGGPSSYEQYF.

CDR3 DNA sequence: TGTGCCAGCAGACCGGGACTTAATGAGCAGTTCTTC. Translated: CASRPGLNEQFF. The chain carries TRBV28 and TRBJ2-1, with D possibly being TRBD2 (6 bases). Trimming removed 6 bases from V and 7 bases from J, with 10 bases in between. The germline gives CDR1 MDHEN, CDR2 SYDVKM. The CDR3 is made up of 12 amino acids.

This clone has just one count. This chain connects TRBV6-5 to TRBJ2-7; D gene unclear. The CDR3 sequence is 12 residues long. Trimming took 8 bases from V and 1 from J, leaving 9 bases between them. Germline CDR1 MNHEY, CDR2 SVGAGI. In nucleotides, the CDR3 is TGTGCCAGCGCGGCTGTTTCCTACGAGCAGTACTTC. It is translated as CASAAVSYEQYF.

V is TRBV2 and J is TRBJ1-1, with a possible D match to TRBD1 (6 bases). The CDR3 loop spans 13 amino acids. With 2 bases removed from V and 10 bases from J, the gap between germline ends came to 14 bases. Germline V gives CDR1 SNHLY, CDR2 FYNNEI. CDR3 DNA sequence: TGTGCCAGCAGTGAAACCATACAGGGTAGAGCTTTCTTT. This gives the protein CASSETIQGRAFF.

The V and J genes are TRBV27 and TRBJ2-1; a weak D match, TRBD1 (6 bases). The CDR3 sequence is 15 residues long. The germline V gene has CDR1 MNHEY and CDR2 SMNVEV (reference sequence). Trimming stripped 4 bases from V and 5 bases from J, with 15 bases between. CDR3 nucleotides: TGTGCCAGCAGTTCATCAGGGGAAAGGGACAATGAGCAGTTCTTC. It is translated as CASSSSGERDNEQFF.

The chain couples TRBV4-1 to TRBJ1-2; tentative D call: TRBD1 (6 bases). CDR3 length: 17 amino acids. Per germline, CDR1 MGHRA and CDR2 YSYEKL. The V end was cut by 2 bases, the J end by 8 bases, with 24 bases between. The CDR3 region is CASSQPNTNRVSEGYTF. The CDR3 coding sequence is TGCGCCAGCAGCCAACCCAATACCAACAGGGTCTCGGAAGGCTACACCTTC.

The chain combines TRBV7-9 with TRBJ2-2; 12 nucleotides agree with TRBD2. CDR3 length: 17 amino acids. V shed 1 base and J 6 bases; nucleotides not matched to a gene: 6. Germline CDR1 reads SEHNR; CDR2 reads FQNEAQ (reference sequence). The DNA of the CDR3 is TGTGCCAGCAGCTTAGGGGGGACTAGCGGGCCGTCCGGGGAGCTGTTTTTT. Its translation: CASSLGGTSGPSGELFF.

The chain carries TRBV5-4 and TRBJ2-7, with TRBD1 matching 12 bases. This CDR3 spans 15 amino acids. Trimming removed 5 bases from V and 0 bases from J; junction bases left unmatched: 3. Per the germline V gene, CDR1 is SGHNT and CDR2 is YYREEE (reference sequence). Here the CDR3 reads CASSRDRGPSYEQYF. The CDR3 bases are TGTGCCAGCAGTCGGGACAGGGGGCCCTCCTACGAGCAGTACTTC.

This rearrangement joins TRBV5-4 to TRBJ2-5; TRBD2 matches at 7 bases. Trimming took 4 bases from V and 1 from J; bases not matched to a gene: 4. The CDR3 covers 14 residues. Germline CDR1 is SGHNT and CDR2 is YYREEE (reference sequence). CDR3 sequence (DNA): TGTGCCAGCAGCACGGGACTAAGCCAAGAGACCCAGTACTTC. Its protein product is CASSTGLSQETQYF. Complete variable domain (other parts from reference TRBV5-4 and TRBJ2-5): ETGVTQSPTHLIKTRGQQVTLRCSSQSGHNTVSWYQQALGQGPQFIFQYYREEENGRGNFPPRFSGLQFPNYSSELNVNALELDDSALYLCASSTGLSQETQYFGPGTRLLVL.

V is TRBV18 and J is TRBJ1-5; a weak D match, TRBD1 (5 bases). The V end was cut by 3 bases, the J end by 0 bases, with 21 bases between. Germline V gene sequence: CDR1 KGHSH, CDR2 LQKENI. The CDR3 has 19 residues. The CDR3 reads CASSPFNSRQLGSNQPQHF. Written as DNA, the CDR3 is TGTGCCAGCTCACCTTTTAACTCTCGACAGTTAGGTAGCAATCAGCCCCAGCATTTT.

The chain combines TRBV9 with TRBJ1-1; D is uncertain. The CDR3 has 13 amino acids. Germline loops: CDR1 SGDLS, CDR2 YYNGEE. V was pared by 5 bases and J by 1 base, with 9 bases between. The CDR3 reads CASSQDWNTEAFF. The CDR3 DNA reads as TGTGCCAGCAGTCAAGACTGGAACACTGAAGCTTTCTTT.

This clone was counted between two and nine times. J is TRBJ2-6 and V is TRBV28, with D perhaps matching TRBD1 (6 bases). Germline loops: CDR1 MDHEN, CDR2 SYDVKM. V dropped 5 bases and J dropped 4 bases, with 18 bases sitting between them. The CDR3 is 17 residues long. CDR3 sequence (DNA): TGTGCCAGCAGTCTGCAGGGGCCATTGCCCGGGGCCAACGTCCTGACTTTC. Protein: CASSLQGPLPGANVLTF.

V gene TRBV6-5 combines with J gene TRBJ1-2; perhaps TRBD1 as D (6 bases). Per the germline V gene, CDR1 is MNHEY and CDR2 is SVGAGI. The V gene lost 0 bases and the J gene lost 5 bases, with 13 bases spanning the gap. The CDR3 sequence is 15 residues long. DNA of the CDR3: TGTGCCAGCAGTTACTCGATACAGGGCCGATATGGCTACACCTTC. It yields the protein CASSYSIQGRYGYTF.

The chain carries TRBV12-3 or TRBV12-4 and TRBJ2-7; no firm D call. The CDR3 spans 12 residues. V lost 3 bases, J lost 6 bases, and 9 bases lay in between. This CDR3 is CASSFRGTEQYF. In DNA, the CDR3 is TGTGCCAGCAGTTTTAGAGGAACCGAGCAGTACTTC.

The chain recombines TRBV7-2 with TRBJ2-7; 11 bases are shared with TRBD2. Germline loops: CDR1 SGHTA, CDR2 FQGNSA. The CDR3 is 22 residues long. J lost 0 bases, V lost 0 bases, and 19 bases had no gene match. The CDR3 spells CASSLALAILAGEGGFSYEQYF. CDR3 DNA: TGTGCCAGCAGCTTAGCTCTCGCTATACTAGCGGGAGAGGGGGGATTCTCCTACGAGCAGTACTTC.

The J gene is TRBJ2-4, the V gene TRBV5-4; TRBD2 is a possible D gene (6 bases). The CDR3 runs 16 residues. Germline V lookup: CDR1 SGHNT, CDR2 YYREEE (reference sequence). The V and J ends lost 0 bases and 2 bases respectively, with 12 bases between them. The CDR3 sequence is CASSLGGARTKNIQYF. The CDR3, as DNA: TGTGCCAGCAGCTTGGGCGGGGCGAGAACCAAAAACATTCAGTACTTC.

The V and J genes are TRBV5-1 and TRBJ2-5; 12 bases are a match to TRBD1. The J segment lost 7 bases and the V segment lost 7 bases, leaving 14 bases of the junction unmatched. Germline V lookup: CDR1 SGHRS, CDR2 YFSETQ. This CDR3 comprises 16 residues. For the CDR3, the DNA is TGCGCCAGCCGACACGGGACAGGGGGCCGGGAGGCGACCCAGTACTTC. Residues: CASRHGTGGREATQYF.

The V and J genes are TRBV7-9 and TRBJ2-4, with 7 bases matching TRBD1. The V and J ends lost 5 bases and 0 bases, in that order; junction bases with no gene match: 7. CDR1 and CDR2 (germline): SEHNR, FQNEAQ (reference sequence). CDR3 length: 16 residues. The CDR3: CASSRGQDLAKNIQYF. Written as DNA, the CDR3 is TGTGCCAGCAGCCGAGGACAGGATCTAGCCAAAAACATTCAGTACTTC.

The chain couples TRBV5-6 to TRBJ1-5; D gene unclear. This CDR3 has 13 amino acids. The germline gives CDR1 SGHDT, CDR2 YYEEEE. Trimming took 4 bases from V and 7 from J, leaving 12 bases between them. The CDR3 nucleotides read TGTGCCAGCAGCGAATCTCGGGGACAGCCCCAGCATTTT. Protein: CASSESRGQPQHF.

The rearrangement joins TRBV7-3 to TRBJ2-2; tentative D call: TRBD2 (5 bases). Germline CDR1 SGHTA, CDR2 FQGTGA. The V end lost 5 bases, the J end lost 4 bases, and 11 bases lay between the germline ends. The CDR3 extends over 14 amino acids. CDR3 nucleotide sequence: TGTGCCAGCAGCCTTAACGGGATCACCGGGGAGCTGTTTTTT. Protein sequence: CASSLNGITGELFF.

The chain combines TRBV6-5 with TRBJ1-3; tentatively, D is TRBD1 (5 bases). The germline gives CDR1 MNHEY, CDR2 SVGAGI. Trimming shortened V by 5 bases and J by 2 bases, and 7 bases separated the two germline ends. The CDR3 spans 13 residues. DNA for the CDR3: TGTGCCAGCAGTAGGGGCCCTGGAAACACCATATATTTT. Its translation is CASSRGPGNTIYF.

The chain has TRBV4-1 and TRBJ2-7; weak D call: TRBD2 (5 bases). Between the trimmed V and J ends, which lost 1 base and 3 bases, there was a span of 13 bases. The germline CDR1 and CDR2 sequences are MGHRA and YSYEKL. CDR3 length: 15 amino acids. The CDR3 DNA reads TGCGCCAGCAGCCAAGGCTCCTTGAGCGGCTACGAGCAGTACTTC. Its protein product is CASSQGSLSGYEQYF.

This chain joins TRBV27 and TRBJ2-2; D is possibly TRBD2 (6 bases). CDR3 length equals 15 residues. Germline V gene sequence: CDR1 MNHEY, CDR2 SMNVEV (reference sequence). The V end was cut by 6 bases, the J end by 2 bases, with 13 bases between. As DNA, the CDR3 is TGTGCCAGCAGAATTCTGCGGGACAACACCGGGGAGCTGTTTTTT. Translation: CASRILRDNTGELFF.

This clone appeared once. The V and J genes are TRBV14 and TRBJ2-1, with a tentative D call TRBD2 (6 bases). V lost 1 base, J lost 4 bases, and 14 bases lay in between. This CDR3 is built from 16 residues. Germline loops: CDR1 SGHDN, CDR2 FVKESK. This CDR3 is CASSQGRCGDYNEQFF. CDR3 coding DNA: TGTGCCAGCAGCCAAGGGAGGTGCGGGGATTACAATGAGCAGTTCTTC.

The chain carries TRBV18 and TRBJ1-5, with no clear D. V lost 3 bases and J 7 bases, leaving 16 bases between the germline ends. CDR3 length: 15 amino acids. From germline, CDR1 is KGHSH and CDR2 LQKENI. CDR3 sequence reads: CASSPAEGGGQPQHF. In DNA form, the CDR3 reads TGTGCCAGCTCACCGGCGGAGGGAGGCGGGCAGCCCCAGCATTTT.

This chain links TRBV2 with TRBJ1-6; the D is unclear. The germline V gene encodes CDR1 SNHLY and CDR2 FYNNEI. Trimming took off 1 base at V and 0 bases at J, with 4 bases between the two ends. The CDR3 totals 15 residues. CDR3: CASSEELSYNSPLHF. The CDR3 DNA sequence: TGTGCCAGCAGTGAAGAACTCTCCTATAATTCACCCCTCCACTTT.

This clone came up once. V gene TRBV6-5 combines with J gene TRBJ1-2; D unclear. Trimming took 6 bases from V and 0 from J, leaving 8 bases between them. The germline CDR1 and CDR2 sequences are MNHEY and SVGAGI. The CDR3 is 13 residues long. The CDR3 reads CASSVVANYGYTF. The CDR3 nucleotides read TGTGCCAGCAGCGTAGTAGCTAACTATGGCTACACCTTC.

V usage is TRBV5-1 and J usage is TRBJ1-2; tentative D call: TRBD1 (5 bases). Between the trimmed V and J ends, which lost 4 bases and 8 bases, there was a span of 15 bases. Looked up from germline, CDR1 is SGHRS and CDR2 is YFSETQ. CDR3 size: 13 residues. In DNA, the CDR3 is TGCGCCAGCAGCGTCGGAGGGGAGGAGGGCTACACCTTC. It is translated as CASSVGGEEGYTF.

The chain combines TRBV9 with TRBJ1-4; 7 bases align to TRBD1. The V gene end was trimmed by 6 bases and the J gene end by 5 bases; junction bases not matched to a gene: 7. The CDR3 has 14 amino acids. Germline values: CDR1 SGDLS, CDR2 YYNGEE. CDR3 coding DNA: TGTGCCAGCACCCCCACAGGGGCCAATGAAAAACTGTTTTTT. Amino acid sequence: CASTPTGANEKLFF.